These 15 T cell receptor beta chains were all obtained from the same sample, sequenced in a study of yellow fever vaccine responses in identical twins. TCRdb redid the calling of the RT-PCR reads with MiXCR, one entry per CDR3 protein. This sample has about 530 distinct CDR3 sequences, with 70% to 75% found just once. Sample: T cells from blood (PBMCs), unsorted or a sorted subset (not recorded which), taken before or after yellow fever vaccination (not recorded which). Receptors were obtained from a female donor who received the yellow fever vaccine.

V gene TRBV11-1 combines with J gene TRBJ2-1; no definite D call. Per the germline V gene, CDR1 is SGHAT and CDR2 is FQDESV (reference sequence). This CDR3 is 18 amino acids long. Deletions cut 8 bases from V and 5 bases from J, with 28 bases between. The CDR3 reads CASSLVVGEPSHDNEQFF. The CDR3 coding sequence is TGTGCCAGCTCCTTAGTTGTCGGAGAACCCTCCCATGACAATGAGCAGTTCTTC. The full variable domain, rest sourced from reference TRBV11-1 and TRBJ2-1, is EAEVAQSPRYKITEKSQAVAFWCDPISGHATLYWYRQILGQGPELLVQFQDESVVDDSQLPKDRFSAERLKGVDSTLKIQPAELGDSAMYLCASSLVVGEPSHDNEQFFGPGTRLTVL.

The chain employs TRBV4-1 and TRBJ1-2; no clear D gene. Per germline, CDR1 MGHRA and CDR2 YSYEKL. The CDR3 sequence is 15 residues long. Trimming removed 1 base from V and 4 bases from J, with 13 bases in between. The CDR3 DNA sequence: TGCGCCAGCAGCCAAGTGGCCCCAACGACCTATGGCTACACCTTC. Its protein product is CASSQVAPTTYGYTF.

The V gene is TRBV5-4, the J gene TRBJ1-3, with D tentatively TRBD1 (6 bases). Germline CDR1 SGHNT, CDR2 YYREEE (reference sequence). The CDR3 covers 13 residues. The ends were cut back, 3 bases at V and 9 bases at J, with 13 bases in the middle. Written as DNA, the CDR3 is TGTGCCAGCAGCTCCGAAACAGGGCTCACCATATATTTT. Translated, it gives CASSSETGLTIYF.

The chain's CDR3 is CAISEAGRLYEQYF. The CDR3 DNA sequence: TGTGCCATCAGTGAGGCAGGGAGATTATACGAGCAGTACTTC. The V gene is TRBV10-3, the J gene TRBJ2-7; possibly TRBD1 or TRBD2 for D (5 bases each). Between the trimmed V and J ends, which lost 2 bases and 4 bases, there was a span of 12 bases. Germline CDR1 reads ENHRY; CDR2 reads SYGVKD. This CDR3 spans 14 amino acids.

This sequence joins TRBV12-3 or TRBV12-4 and TRBJ2-3; 10 bases are a match to TRBD1. The CDR3 covers 15 residues. Unmatched junction bases numbered 9, after V lost 4 bases and J lost 8 bases. The CDR3 sequence is CASSWVGTGASTQYF. CDR3 DNA sequence: TGTGCCAGCAGTTGGGTAGGGACAGGGGCCTCTACGCAGTATTTT.

The V call is TRBV28, the J call TRBJ2-3; 9 positions agree with TRBD1. Trimming removed 6 bases from V and 3 bases from J; junction bases left unmatched: 7. The CDR3 length is 15 residues. Germline CDR1 is MDHEN and CDR2 is SYDVKM. CDR3 in amino acids: CASSSRDRATDTQYF. CDR3 in DNA: TGTGCCAGCAGCTCCCGGGACAGGGCTACAGATACGCAGTATTTT. Full variable domain (remainder filled in from reference TRBV28 and TRBJ2-3): DVKVTQSSRYLVKRTGEKVFLECVQDMDHENMFWYRQDPGLGLRLIYFSYDVKMKEKGDIPEGYSVSREKKERFSLILESASTNQTSMYLCASSSRDRATDTQYFGPGTRLTVL.

By share of the sample, this clonotype is hyperexpanded (1% or more). The chain carries TRBV4-3 and TRBJ1-1; D uncertain. The CDR3 contains 13 residues. Per germline, CDR1 LGHNA and CDR2 YSLEER. Deletions cut 0 bases from V and 6 bases from J, with 8 bases between. CDR3 bases: TGCGCCAGCAGCCAAGAAGCAGAGTCTGAAGCTTTCTTT. Translating gives CASSQEAESEAFF.

This clonotype was seen more than once but under ten times. The chain recombines TRBV30 with TRBJ1-1; D call uncertain. The CDR3 has 11 residues. Trimming left V 1 base short and J 7 bases short, with 7 bases between. CDR1 is GTSNPN and CDR2 is SVGIG in the germline V gene (reference sequence). Here the CDR3 reads CAWSEAGEAFF. The CDR3 DNA reads TGTGCCTGGAGTGAGGCAGGTGAAGCTTTCTTT.

This sequence joins TRBV7-6 and TRBJ1-1; D gene ambiguous. V gave up 3 bases and J gave up 1 base, with 12 bases separating them. Germline V lookup: CDR1 SGHVS, CDR2 FNYEAQ. The CDR3 loop spans 15 amino acids. The CDR3 loop is CASSFAGEGNTEAFF. CDR3 in DNA: TGTGCCAGCAGCTTCGCGGGAGAGGGGAACACTGAAGCTTTCTTT.

The chain couples TRBV7-9 to TRBJ2-7; TRBD1 is a possible D gene (6 bases). The CDR3 extends over 13 amino acids. Germline CDR1 reads SEHNR; CDR2 reads FQNEAQ (reference sequence). V was clipped by 5 bases and J by 3 bases, with 11 bases between them. Here the CDR3 reads CASSLYRDYEQYF. CDR3 in DNA: TGTGCCAGCAGCCTCTACAGGGACTACGAGCAGTACTTC.

The J gene is TRBJ2-7, the V gene TRBV6-1, with TRBD2 identical over 7 bases. This CDR3 is 12 amino acids long. The ends lost 6 bases at V and 4 bases at J; junction bases unmatched: 3. Germline CDR1 reads MNHNS; CDR2 reads SASEGT. CDR3 sequence: CASRGLRYEQYF. The DNA for the CDR3 is TGTGCCAGCAGGGGACTAAGGTACGAGCAGTACTTC.

The chain carries TRBV29-1 and TRBJ2-7; 7 bases line up with TRBD1. V dropped 6 bases and J dropped 1; count of bases not matched to a gene: 6. In germline, CDR1 is SQVTM, CDR2 ANQGSEA. This CDR3 comprises 13 residues. CDR3 coding DNA: TGCAGCGTGAGAGGGACAGATTCCTACGAGCAGTACTTC. Translation gives CSVRGTDSYEQYF.

The chain has TRBV30 and TRBJ1-1; TRBD1 aligns across 9 bases. V lost 4 bases and J lost 1; bases outside the gene matches: 4. The CDR3 runs to 14 residues. Germline V CDR1 and CDR2: GTSNPN, SVGIG (reference sequence). CDR3 sequence reads: CAWNLGQGNTEAFF. The DNA of the CDR3 is TGTGCCTGGAACCTGGGACAGGGGAACACTGAAGCTTTCTTT.

V usage is TRBV4-3 and J usage is TRBJ2-2; D may be TRBD1 (5 bases). CDR3 size: 15 residues. Per germline, CDR1 LGHNA and CDR2 YSLEER. Trimming stripped 0 bases from V and 5 bases from J, with 10 bases between. The CDR3 bases are TGCGCCAGCAGCCAAGACACAGGCCCTACCGGGGAGCTGTTTTTT. Its protein is CASSQDTGPTGELFF.

The chain employs TRBV7-9 and TRBJ2-5, with 9 bases identical to TRBD1. Germline V gene data show CDR1 as SEHNR and CDR2 as FQNEAQ (reference sequence). The V gene end was trimmed by 5 bases and the J gene end by 3 bases; junction bases not matched to a gene: 4. CDR3 length: 14 amino acids. CDR3 nucleotides: TGTGCCAGCAGCCCCCGGGACAGGGAAGAGACCCAGTACTTC. This codes for CASSPRDREETQYF. Full variable domain (outside the CDR3, taken from reference TRBV7-9 and TRBJ2-5): DTGVSQNPRHKITKRGQNVTFRCDPISEHNRLYWYRQTLGQGPEFLTYFQNEAQLEKSRLLSDRFSAERPKGSFSTLEIQRTEQGDSAMYLCASSPRDREETQYFGPGTRLLVL.